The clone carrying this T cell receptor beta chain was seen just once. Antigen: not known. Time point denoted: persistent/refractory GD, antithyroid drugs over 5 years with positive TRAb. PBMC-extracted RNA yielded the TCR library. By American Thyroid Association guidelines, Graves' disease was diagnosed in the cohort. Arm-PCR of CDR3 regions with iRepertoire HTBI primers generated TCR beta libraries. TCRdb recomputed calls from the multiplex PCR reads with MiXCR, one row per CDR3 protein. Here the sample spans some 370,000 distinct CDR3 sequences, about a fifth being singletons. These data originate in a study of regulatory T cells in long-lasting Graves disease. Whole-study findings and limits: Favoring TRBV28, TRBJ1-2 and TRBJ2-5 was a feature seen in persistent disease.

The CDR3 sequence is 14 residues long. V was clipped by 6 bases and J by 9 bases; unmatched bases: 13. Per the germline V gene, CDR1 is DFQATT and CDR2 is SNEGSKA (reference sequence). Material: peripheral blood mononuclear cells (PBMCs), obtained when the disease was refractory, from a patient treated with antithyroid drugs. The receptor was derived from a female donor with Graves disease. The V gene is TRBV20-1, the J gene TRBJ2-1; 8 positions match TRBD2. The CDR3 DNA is TGCAGTGCCCCTTTAGCGGTCGGGAGGGGTGAGCAGTTCTTC. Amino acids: CSAPLAVGRGEQFF.